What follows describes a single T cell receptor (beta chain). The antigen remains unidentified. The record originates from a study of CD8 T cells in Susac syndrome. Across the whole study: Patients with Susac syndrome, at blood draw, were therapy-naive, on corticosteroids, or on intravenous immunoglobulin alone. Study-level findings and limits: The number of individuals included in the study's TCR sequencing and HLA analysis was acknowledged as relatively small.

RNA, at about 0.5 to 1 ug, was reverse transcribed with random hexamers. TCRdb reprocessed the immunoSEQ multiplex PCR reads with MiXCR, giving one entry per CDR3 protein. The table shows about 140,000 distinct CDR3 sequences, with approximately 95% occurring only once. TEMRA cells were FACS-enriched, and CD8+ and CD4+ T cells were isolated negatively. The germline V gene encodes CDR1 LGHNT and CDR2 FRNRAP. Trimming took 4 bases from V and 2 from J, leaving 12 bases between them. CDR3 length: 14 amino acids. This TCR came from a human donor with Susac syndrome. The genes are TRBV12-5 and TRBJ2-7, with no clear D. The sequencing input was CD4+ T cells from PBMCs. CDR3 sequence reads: CASGSGGGPYEQYF. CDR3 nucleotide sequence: TGTGCTAGTGGTTCAGGTGGCGGTCCCTACGAGCAGTACTTC.